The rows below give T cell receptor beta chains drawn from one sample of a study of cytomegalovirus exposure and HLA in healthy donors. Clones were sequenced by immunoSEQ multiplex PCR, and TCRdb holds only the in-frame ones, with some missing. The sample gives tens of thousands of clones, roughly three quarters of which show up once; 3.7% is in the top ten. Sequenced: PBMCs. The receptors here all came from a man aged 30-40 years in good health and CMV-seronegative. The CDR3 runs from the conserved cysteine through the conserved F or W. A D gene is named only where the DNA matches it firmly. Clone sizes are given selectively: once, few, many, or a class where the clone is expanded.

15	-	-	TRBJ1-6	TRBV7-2	CASSLGQPPNSPLHF	TGTGCCAGCAGCTTAGGACAGCCACCCAATTCACCCCTCCACTTT
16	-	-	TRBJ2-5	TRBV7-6	CASSLNPRTVGETQYF	TGTGCCAGCAGCTTAAACCCGCGGACAGTCGGGGAGACCCAGTACTTC
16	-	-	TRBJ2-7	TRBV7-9	CASSLVSGITSYEQYF	TGTGCCAGCAGCTTAGTCTCAGGTATAACCTCCTACGAGCAGTACTTC
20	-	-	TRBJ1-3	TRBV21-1	CASSPKRRQGAQISGNTIYF	TGTGCCAGCAGTCCAAAGAGGAGACAGGGGGCCCAAATCTCTGGAAACACCATATATTTT
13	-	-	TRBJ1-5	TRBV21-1	CASIGLFLQPQHF	TGTGCCAGCATCGGTCTTTTTTTACAGCCCCAGCATTTT
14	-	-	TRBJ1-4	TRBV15	CATSRDRVDEKLFF	TGTGCCACCAGCAGAGACAGGGTTGATGAAAAACTGTTTTTT
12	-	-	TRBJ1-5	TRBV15	CATSSQYQPQHF	TGTGCCACCAGCTCTCAGTATCAGCCCCAGCATTTT
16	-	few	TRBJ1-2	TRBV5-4	CASSLVLVTSNYGYTF	TGTGCCAGCAGCTTGGTGCTGGTGACTTCTAACTATGGCTACACCTTC
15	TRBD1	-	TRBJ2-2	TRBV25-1	CASSPGGSGTGELFF	TGTGCCAGCAGCCCAGGGGGCTCGGGCACCGGGGAGCTGTTTTTT
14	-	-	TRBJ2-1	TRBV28	CASWRVVGGHEQFF	TGTGCCAGCTGGCGGGTTGTCGGGGGGCATGAGCAGTTCTTC
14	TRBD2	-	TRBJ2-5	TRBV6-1	CASIGLAGVETQYF	TGTGCCAGCATTGGACTAGCGGGAGTAGAGACCCAGTACTTC
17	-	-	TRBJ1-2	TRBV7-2	CASSFRAQGLRNYGYTF	TGTGCCAGCAGCTTTCGTGCCCAGGGACTTCGTAACTATGGCTACACCTTC
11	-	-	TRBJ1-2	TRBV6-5	CASSTGGGYTF	TGTGCCAGCAGTACCGGGGGGGGCTACACCTTC
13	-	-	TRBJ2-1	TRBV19	CASSPEIYNEQFF	TGTGCCAGTAGTCCGGAGATCTACAATGAGCAGTTCTTC
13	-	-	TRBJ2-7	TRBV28	CASSLTGNYEQYF	TGTGCCAGCAGTTTAACAGGCAACTACGAGCAGTACTTC
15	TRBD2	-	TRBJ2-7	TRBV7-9	CASIKTGGGPYEQYF	TGTGCCAGCATCAAAACTGGCGGGGGGCCCTACGAGCAGTACTTC
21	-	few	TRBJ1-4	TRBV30	CAWSVTGVNWQGSSTNEKLFF	TGTGCCTGGAGTGTAACGGGGGTAAATTGGCAGGGTTCATCAACTAATGAAAAACTGTTTTTT
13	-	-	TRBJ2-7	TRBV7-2	CASSLVEGAQQYF	TGTGCCAGCAGCTTAGTGGAGGGGGCGCAGCAGTACTTC
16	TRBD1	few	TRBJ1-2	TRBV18	CASSQLPRGQGNGYTF	TGTGCCAGCTCACAACTACCCAGAGGACAGGGAAACGGCTACACCTTC
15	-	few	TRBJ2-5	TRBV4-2	CASSQGEPYQETQYF	TGTGCCAGCAGCCAAGGAGAACCGTACCAAGAGACCCAGTACTTC
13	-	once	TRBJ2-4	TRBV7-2	CASSFGQENIQYF	TGTGCCAGCAGCTTTGGGCAGGAAAACATTCAGTACTTC
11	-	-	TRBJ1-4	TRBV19	CASRFAEKLFF	TGTGCCAGTCGCTTCGCGGAAAAACTGTTTTTT
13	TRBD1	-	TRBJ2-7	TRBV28	CASRVDRAYEQYF	TGTGCCAGCAGGGTGGACAGGGCCTACGAGCAGTACTTC
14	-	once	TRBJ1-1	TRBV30	CAWSVLQANTEAFF	TGTGCCTGGAGTGTTTTACAGGCGAACACTGAAGCTTTCTTT
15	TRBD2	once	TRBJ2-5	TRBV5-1	CASSNSGSRGETQYF	TGCGCCAGCAGCAACAGCGGGAGTAGGGGAGAGACCCAGTACTTC